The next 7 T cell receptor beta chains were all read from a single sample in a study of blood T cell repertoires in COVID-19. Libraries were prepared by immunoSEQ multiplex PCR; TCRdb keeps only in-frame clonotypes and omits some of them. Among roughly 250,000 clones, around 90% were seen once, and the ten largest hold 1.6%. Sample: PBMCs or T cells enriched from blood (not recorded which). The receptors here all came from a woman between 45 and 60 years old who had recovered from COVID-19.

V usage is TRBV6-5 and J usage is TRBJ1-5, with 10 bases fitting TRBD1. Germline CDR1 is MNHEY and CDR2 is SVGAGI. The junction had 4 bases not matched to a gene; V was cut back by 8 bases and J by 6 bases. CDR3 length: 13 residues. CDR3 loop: CASGQGVSQPQHF. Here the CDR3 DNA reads TGTGCCAGCGGACAGGGGGTCAGTCAGCCCCAGCATTTT.

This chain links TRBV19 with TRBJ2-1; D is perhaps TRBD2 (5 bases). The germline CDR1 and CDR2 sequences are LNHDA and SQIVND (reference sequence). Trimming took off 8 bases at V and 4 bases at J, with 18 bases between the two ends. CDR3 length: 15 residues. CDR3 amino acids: CASALREYEYNEQFF. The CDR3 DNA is TGTGCCAGTGCCTTGAGGGAGTACGAGTACAATGAGCAGTTCTTC. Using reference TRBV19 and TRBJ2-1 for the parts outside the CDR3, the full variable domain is DGGITQSPKYLFRKEGQNVTLSCEQNLNHDAMYWYRQDPGQGLRLIYYSQIVNDFQKGDIAEGYSVSREKKESFPLTVTSAQKNPTAFYLCASALREYEYNEQFFGPGTRLTVL.

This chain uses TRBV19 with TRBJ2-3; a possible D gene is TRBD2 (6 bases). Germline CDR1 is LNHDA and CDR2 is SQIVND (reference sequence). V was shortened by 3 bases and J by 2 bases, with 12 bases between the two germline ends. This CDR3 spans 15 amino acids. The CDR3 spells CASSIRAGITDTQYF. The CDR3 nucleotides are TGTGCCAGTAGTATTCGGGCGGGGATCACAGATACGCAGTATTTT.

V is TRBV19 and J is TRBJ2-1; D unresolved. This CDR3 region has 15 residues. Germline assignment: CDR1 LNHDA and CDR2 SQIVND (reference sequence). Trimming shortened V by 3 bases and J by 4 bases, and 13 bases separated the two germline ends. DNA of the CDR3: TGTGCCAGTAGTATGAACCCGGCAGGATACAATGAGCAGTTCTTC. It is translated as CASSMNPAGYNEQFF. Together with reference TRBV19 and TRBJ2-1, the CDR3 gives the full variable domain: DGGITQSPKYLFRKEGQNVTLSCEQNLNHDAMYWYRQDPGQGLRLIYYSQIVNDFQKGDIAEGYSVSREKKESFPLTVTSAQKNPTAFYLCASSMNPAGYNEQFFGPGTRLTVL.

CDR3 nucleotides: TGTGCCAGTAGTATTCGGGACAGCTCATCCTCTGGGGCCAACGTCCTGACTTTC. Its translation: CASSIRDSSSSGANVLTF. J is TRBJ2-6 and V is TRBV19; 7 nucleotides agree with TRBD1. The CDR3 has 18 residues. V was pared by 3 bases and J by 0 bases, with 8 bases of the junction left unmatched. The germline CDR1 and CDR2 sequences are LNHDA and SQIVND (reference sequence).

The CDR3 sequence is CASSLSLSPHEQFF. CDR3 DNA sequence: TGTGCCAGCAGTTTATCCCTTTCCCCCCATGAGCAGTTCTTC. This chain uses TRBV28 with TRBJ2-1; D not certain. The CDR3 loop spans 14 amino acids. CDR1 is MDHEN and CDR2 is SYDVKM in the germline V gene. The V and J ends lost 1 base and 8 bases respectively, with 12 bases between them. Full variable domain (outside the CDR3, taken from reference TRBV28 and TRBJ2-1): DVKVTQSSRYLVKRTGEKVFLECVQDMDHENMFWYRQDPGLGLRLIYFSYDVKMKEKGDIPEGYSVSREKKERFSLILESASTNQTSMYLCASSLSLSPHEQFFGPGTRLTVL.

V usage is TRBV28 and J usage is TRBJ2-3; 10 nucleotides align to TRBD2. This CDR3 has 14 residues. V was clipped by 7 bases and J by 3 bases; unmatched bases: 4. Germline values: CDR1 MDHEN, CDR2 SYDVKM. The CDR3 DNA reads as TGTGCCAGCACCCAAGCGGGAGGGACAGATACGCAGTATTTT. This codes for CASTQAGGTDTQYF.